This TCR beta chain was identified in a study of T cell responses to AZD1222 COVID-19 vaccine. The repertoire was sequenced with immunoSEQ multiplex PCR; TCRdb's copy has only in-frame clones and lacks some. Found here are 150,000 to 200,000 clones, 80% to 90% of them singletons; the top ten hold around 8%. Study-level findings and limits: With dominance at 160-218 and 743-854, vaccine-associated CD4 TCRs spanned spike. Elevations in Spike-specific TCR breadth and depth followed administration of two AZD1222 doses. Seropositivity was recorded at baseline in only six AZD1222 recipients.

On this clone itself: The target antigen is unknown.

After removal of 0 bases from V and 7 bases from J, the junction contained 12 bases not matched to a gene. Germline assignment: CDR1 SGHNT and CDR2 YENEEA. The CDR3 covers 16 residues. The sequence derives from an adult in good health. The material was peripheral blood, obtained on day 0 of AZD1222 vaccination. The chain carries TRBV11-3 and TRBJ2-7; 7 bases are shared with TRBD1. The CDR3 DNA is TGTGCCAGCAGCTTAGATGGTAGAGGGGGCCTTGATGAGCAGTACTTC. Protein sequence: CASSLDGRGGLDEQYF.